This T cell receptor (beta chain) was captured by sequencing in a study of blood T cells in healthy people across ages. Next came a second PCR, run for roughly 6 to 11 cycles, which used a sample-barcoded 5' primer along with a J-beta primer mix. Using its own MiXCR run on the 5' RACE reads, TCRdb lists one record per CDR3 protein. Of 700,000 to 900,000 distinct CDR3 sequences in the sample, around 25% were seen once. The sample also formed part of further work on T cells of mothers and their children. That study adds: Similar thymic selection effects on TCR recombination output appear in pairs, both related and unrelated.

Sequenced: blood. This receptor was obtained from a boy between 10 and 17 years old in good health.

The CDR3 loop is CAISESPGDEQYF. Written as DNA, the CDR3 is TGTGCCATCAGTGAGTCCCCAGGGGACGAGCAGTACTTC. The V call is TRBV10-3, the J call TRBJ2-7; D possibly corresponds to TRBD1 (6 bases). Looked up from germline, CDR1 is ENHRY and CDR2 is SYGVKD. Trimming cost V 0 bases and J 5 bases, with 8 bases left between them. This CDR3 is 13 amino acids long.